This T cell receptor (beta chain) was documented in a study of T cell responses to AZD1222 COVID-19 vaccine. The CDR3 totals 18 residues. Germline V gene lookup returns CDR1 MNHNS and CDR2 SASEGT. V was pared by 3 bases and J by 0 bases, with 18 bases between. The data were produced by immunoSEQ multiplex PCR, yet TCRdb's version contains in-frame clones alone and is incomplete. This table has under 110,000 clones, 90% appearing once. The material sequenced was peripheral blood, taken on day 0 of AZD1222 vaccination. The sequence derives from an adult in good health. The V and J genes are TRBV6-1 and TRBJ1-3, with D possibly being TRBD1 (5 bases). The CDR3 is CASSERGPPEASGNTIYF. CDR3 DNA: TGTGCCAGCAGTGAGCGGGGACCGCCCGAGGCCTCTGGAAACACCATATATTTT.